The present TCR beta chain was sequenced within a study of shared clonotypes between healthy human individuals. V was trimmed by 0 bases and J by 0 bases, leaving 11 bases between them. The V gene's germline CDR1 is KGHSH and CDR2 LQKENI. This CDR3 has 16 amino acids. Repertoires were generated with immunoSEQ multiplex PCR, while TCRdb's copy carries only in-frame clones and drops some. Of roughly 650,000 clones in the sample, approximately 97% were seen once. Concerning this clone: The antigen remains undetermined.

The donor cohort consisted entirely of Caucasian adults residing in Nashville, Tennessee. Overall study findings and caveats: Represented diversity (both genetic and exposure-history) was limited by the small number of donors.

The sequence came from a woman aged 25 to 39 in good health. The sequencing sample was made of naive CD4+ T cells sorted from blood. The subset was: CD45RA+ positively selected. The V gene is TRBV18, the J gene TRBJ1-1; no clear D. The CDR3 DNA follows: TGTGCCAGCTCACCACCGAACGACGGAGTGAACACTGAAGCTTTCTTT. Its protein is CASSPPNDGVNTEAFF.